This entry lists 25 T cell receptor beta chains sequenced from one sample in a study of early T cells in non-severe SARS-CoV-2 infection. From the 5' RACE reads, TCRdb called clonotypes with MiXCR, one entry per CDR3 protein. The sample records tens of thousands of distinct CDR3 sequences, roughly 12% being singletons. The specimen sequenced was whole blood. These receptors were taken from an adult who was a healthcare worker with PCR-confirmed SARS-CoV-2 infection or an uninfected control (not recorded which).

V and J are TRBV5-1 and TRBJ2-2; possible D gene TRBD1, 6 bases. Germline CDR1 SGHRS, CDR2 YFSETQ. CDR3 size: 14 residues. V lost 0 bases and J lost 6, with 9 bases in between. The CDR3 DNA reads TGCGCCAGCAGCTTGGAGGGACACCCCGGGGAGCTGTTTTTT. Protein: CASSLEGHPGELFF.

Ten or more counts support this clonotype. The chain links TRBV19 to TRBJ2-5, with D possibly TRBD1 on 6 matching bases. Per germline, CDR1 LNHDA and CDR2 SQIVND (reference sequence). The CDR3 has 13 amino acids. The V and J ends lost 4 bases and 3 bases respectively, with 9 bases between them. Written as DNA, the CDR3 is TGTGCCAGTAGTAGCGACAGGAAAGAGACCCAGTACTTC. Its protein is CASSSDRKETQYF.

This clonotype was counted many times. The J gene is TRBJ1-6, the V gene TRBV6-4, with no clear D. Trimming left V 3 bases short and J 7 bases short, with 10 bases between. Per germline, CDR1 MRHNA and CDR2 SNTAGT. The CDR3 totals 14 residues. CDR3: CASSEQKGNSPLHF. CDR3 in DNA: TGTGCCAGCAGTGAACAAAAAGGGAATTCACCCCTCCACTTT.

This clonotype was picked up many times. The chain recombines TRBV10-3 with TRBJ2-1; 8 bases are shared with TRBD2. The V gene's germline CDR1 is ENHRY and CDR2 SYGVKD. The length of the CDR3 is 15 residues. V trimming: 5 bases; J trimming: 2 bases; junction bases outside the gene matches: 5. The CDR3: CAISLSGDPYNEQFF. CDR3 nucleotide sequence: TGTGCCATCAGTCTTAGCGGGGACCCCTACAATGAGCAGTTCTTC.

This clonotype was found many times. V usage is TRBV7-3 and J usage is TRBJ1-2, with D possibly TRBD1 on 5 matching bases. This CDR3 spans 13 amino acids. Germline CDR1 SGHTA, CDR2 FQGTGA. The V gene lost 5 bases and the J gene lost 9 bases, with 16 bases spanning the gap. The CDR3 loop reads CASSPQGGPRYTF. In nucleotides, the CDR3 is TGTGCCAGCAGCCCCCAGGGCGGACCTCGCTACACCTTC.

The chain uses TRBV18 and TRBJ2-3; 14 bases fit TRBD2. This CDR3 comprises 15 residues. After removal of 6 bases from V and 9 bases from J, the junction contained 8 bases not matched to a gene. Germline values: CDR1 KGHSH, CDR2 LQKENI. The CDR3 sequence is CASSLTSGGAETQYF. The CDR3 bases are TGTGCCAGCTCGTTGACTAGCGGGGGGGCCGAAACGCAGTATTTT.

In its sample, this clonotype was seen a few times. The genes are TRBV5-6 and TRBJ2-7, with 7 bases aligning to TRBD2. The trim removed 3 bases at V and 4 bases at J, leaving 7 bases unmatched. The germline CDR1 and CDR2 sequences are SGHDT and YYEEEE. CDR3 length: 14 amino acids. In nucleotides, the CDR3 is TGTGCCAGCAGCTCAGGACTAGATCTATACGAGCAGTACTTC. This encodes CASSSGLDLYEQYF.

The chain uses TRBV5-4 and TRBJ1-1; 8 bases are shared with TRBD1. CDR1 and CDR2 from the germline V gene are SGHNT and YYREEE (reference sequence). V gave up 4 bases and J gave up 4 bases; unmatched junction bases: 12. There are 16 residues in the CDR3. DNA of the CDR3: TGTGCCAGCAGCCCGGGACAGGTACGGTCGAGCACTGAAGCTTTCTTT. Translating gives CASSPGQVRSSTEAFF.

The table lists this clonotype with many counts. The chain employs TRBV6-1 and TRBJ1-2; 7 bases map to TRBD1. CDR1 and CDR2 from the germline V gene are MNHNS and SASEGT. The CDR3 loop spans 14 amino acids. V shed 6 bases, J shed 2 bases, and the junction held 6 bases outside the gene matches. This CDR3 is CASRDWTGNYGYTF. The CDR3, as DNA: TGTGCCAGCAGAGACTGGACAGGCAACTATGGCTACACCTTC.

This clonotype was picked up many times. The chain links TRBV6-2 or TRBV6-3 to TRBJ2-1; D possibly corresponds to TRBD1 (6 bases). Trimming took 0 bases from V and 2 from J, leaving 11 bases between them. Looked up from germline, CDR1 is MNHEY and CDR2 is SVGEGT. The CDR3 consists of 16 residues. CDR3: CASSYSAGGPYNEQFF. CDR3 in DNA: TGTGCCAGCAGTTACTCGGCTGGGGGCCCCTACAATGAGCAGTTCTTC.

The sample holds many counts of this clonotype. J is TRBJ1-2 and V is TRBV7-9; D gene uncertain. V lost 5 bases and J lost 4, with 14 bases in between. The germline V gene encodes CDR1 SEHNR and CDR2 FQNEAQ (reference sequence). This CDR3 is 14 amino acids long. CDR3 nucleotide sequence: TGTGCCAGCAGCCTTTTACAGAGTTCCTATGGCTACACCTTC. Translation: CASSLLQSSYGYTF.

This chain joins TRBV6-2 or TRBV6-3 and TRBJ2-7; TRBD1 is a possible D gene (5 bases). Germline V gives CDR1 MNHEY, CDR2 SVGEGT. The CDR3 length is 14 residues. The ends were cut back, 2 bases at V and 4 bases at J, with 12 bases in the middle. CDR3: CASSYEAGKYEQYF. The CDR3 nucleotides read TGTGCCAGCAGTTACGAGGCAGGGAAGTACGAGCAGTACTTC.

This clonotype appeared many times. The chain links TRBV5-8 to TRBJ2-5, with D possibly matching TRBD1 (6 bases). The germline V gene has CDR1 SGHTS and CDR2 YDEGEE. Trimming left V 1 base short and J 6 bases short, with 10 bases between. The CDR3 is 13 residues long. The CDR3, as DNA: TGTGCCAGCAGCTTGACAGGGTTGAAGACCCAGTACTTC. It encodes CASSLTGLKTQYF.

This clonotype was detected only a few times. The gene calls are TRBV5-1 and TRBJ2-1; D perhaps matches TRBD2 (5 bases). Germline V gene sequence: CDR1 SGHRS, CDR2 YFSETQ. CDR3 length: 13 residues. The germline V and J ends were trimmed by 3 bases and 6 bases, with 10 bases remaining between them. The CDR3 DNA is TGCGCCAGCAGCTCACTCCGGGGCAATGAGCAGTTCTTC. Translated, it gives CASSSLRGNEQFF.

This clonotype occurred many times. The chain has TRBV12-3 or TRBV12-4 and TRBJ1-2; D call uncertain. CDR3 length: 11 amino acids. V was cut by 5 bases and J by 4 bases, with 5 bases left in between. The CDR3 DNA is TGTGCCAGCAGTCAGAGCTATGGCTACACCTTC. This sequence encodes CASSQSYGYTF.

This clonotype was recorded many times. This rearrangement joins TRBV3-1 to TRBJ2-5; perhaps TRBD2 as D (6 bases). This CDR3 comprises 16 residues. Between the trimmed V and J ends, which lost 1 base and 5 bases, there was a span of 17 bases. The germline V gene has CDR1 LGHDT and CDR2 YNNKEL (reference sequence). CDR3 protein: CASSQGRAGLGETQYF. The CDR3 DNA follows: TGTGCCAGCAGCCAAGGCCGAGCGGGTCTTGGGGAGACCCAGTACTTC.

This clonotype was seen more than once but under ten times. The genes are TRBV5-1 and TRBJ2-1; tentative D call: TRBD2 (6 bases). Germline V gives CDR1 SGHRS, CDR2 YFSETQ. Trimming took off 1 base at V and 6 bases at J, with 14 bases between the two ends. The CDR3 runs to 15 residues. The CDR3 coding sequence is TGCGCCAGCAGCTTGTACCCTGGAGCGGGCAATGAGCAGTTCTTC. It specifies CASSLYPGAGNEQFF.

This rearrangement joins TRBV29-1 to TRBJ2-3; 10 bases line up with TRBD1. CDR1 SQVTM and CDR2 ANQGSEA come from the germline V gene. J was trimmed by 6 bases and V by 0 bases; bases with no gene match: 9. The CDR3 spans 16 residues. The CDR3 loop reads CSVEDSMTGGGDTQYF. The CDR3 DNA follows: TGCAGCGTTGAAGACTCGATGACAGGGGGCGGCGATACGCAGTATTTT.

There are a few counts of this clonotype. The V call is TRBV20-1, the J call TRBJ2-1; the D is unclear. V lost 3 bases to trimming and J lost 2 bases, with 11 bases between them. Germline CDR1 reads DFQATT; CDR2 reads SNEGSKA (reference sequence). The CDR3 covers 14 residues. The CDR3 here is CSASGPAPYNEQFF. The CDR3 nucleotides are TGCAGTGCTAGCGGCCCCGCCCCCTACAATGAGCAGTTCTTC.

This clonotype was seen more than once but under ten times. The V and J genes are TRBV11-2 and TRBJ2-4, with a possible D match to TRBD2 (5 bases). Germline V CDR1 and CDR2: SGHAT, FQNNGV. CDR3 length equals 14 residues. V dropped 1 base and J dropped 8 bases, with 12 bases sitting between them. The CDR3: CASSLGGSSDIQYF. The CDR3 bases are TGTGCCAGCAGCTTAGGAGGGAGCTCTGACATTCAGTACTTC.

This clonotype has a handful of counts. This rearrangement joins TRBV20-1 to TRBJ1-1; 8 bases match TRBD1. CDR1 and CDR2 (germline): DFQATT, SNEGSKA (reference sequence). Germline trimming cut 5 bases from V and 4 bases from J; bases unmatched to any gene: 3. The CDR3 is 12 residues long. CDR3 DNA: TGCAGTGCTTGGACAGGGCCCACTGAAGCTTTCTTT. Amino acids: CSAWTGPTEAFF.

This clonotype was picked up many times. This chain connects TRBV20-1 to TRBJ2-5; D is possibly TRBD2 (5 bases). This CDR3 comprises 14 residues. Germline assignment: CDR1 DFQATT and CDR2 SNEGSKA (reference sequence). Between the trimmed V and J ends, which lost 6 bases and 5 bases, there was a span of 19 bases. The CDR3 sequence: CSAPSGVGLETQYF. The DNA of the CDR3 is TGCAGTGCCCCCTCCGGGGTAGGGTTGGAGACCCAGTACTTC.

This clonotype came up many times. The chain carries TRBV29-1 and TRBJ2-6; the D gene is possibly TRBD2 (5 bases). V was trimmed by 4 bases and J by 2 bases, leaving 6 bases between them. The CDR3 runs to 13 residues. Germline-derived CDR1 and CDR2 are SQVTM and ANQGSEA. CDR3 in amino acids: CSVVGAGANVLTF. CDR3 sequence (DNA): TGCAGCGTTGTCGGGGCTGGGGCCAACGTCCTGACTTTC.

The sample holds many counts of this clonotype. The rearrangement uses TRBV20-1 and TRBJ2-3; D perhaps matches TRBD2 (7 bases). This CDR3 spans 16 amino acids. The germline V gene has CDR1 DFQATT and CDR2 SNEGSKA (reference sequence). V lost 0 bases and J lost 4, with 17 bases in between. In DNA form, the CDR3 reads TGCAGTGCTAGAGATTCTTCGGGGGGCCCCCCAGATACGCAGTATTTT. Protein sequence: CSARDSSGGPPDTQYF.

This clonotype was recorded many times. The gene calls are TRBV19 and TRBJ2-7; 8 positions match TRBD1. The trim removed 4 bases at V and 3 bases at J, leaving 11 bases unmatched. CDR1 and CDR2 (germline): LNHDA, SQIVND (reference sequence). The CDR3 consists of 16 residues. The CDR3 nucleotides read TGTGCCAGTAGTACTCCCTGGACAGGGCACTACTACGAGCAGTACTTC. Protein: CASSTPWTGHYYEQYF. Together with reference TRBV19 and TRBJ2-7, the CDR3 gives the full variable domain: DGGITQSPKYLFRKEGQNVTLSCEQNLNHDAMYWYRQDPGQGLRLIYYSQIVNDFQKGDIAEGYSVSREKKESFPLTVTSAQKNPTAFYLCASSTPWTGHYYEQYFGPGTRLTVT.